This T cell receptor (beta chain) was sequenced during a study of STAT5B mutations in CD4+ large granular lymphocyte leukemia. Concerning this clone itself: Its antigen is unidentified.

Original processing notes: Lowest detectable productive clonotype frequency was 2.59 x 10-5. Data came from immunoSEQ multiplex PCR; TCRdb stores just in-frame clones and leaves some out. That table furnishes V, J and clone size, whereas the DNA furnished D and trimming. The sample carries some 27,000 clones, 70% to 75% recorded once. Findings and caveats of the study: Without putative leukemic clones, patient CD4-sorted repertoires remained more clonal than healthy CD4+ repertoires. Top patient clones used TRBV06 genes more often: 8/27 versus 2/35 in controls.

CDR3 length equals 16 residues. Trimming pared 0 bases from V and 3 bases from J, leaving 14 bases between. The V gene's germline CDR1 is SGHAT and CDR2 FQNNGV. The receptor was isolated from a human donor in good health. Sequenced input: CD4+ T cells from blood buffy coats. The chain links TRBV11-2 to TRBJ2-5; D possibly uses TRBD1 or TRBD2 (6 bases each). The CDR3 loop reads CASSLDGGTIKETQYF. The CDR3 nucleotides read TGTGCCAGCAGCTTAGATGGAGGGACAATTAAAGAGACCCAGTACTTC.